The 12 T cell receptor beta chains presented below share a single source sample, sequenced in a study of blood T cells in healthy people across ages. With a J-beta primer mix and a sample-barcoded 5' primer, a second PCR ran about 6 to 11 cycles. MiXCR was run by TCRdb on the 5' RACE reads, yielding one entry per CDR3 protein. The sample holds 1.5 million to 2 million distinct CDR3 sequences; roughly two fifths are singletons and the top ten take 23%. The sequenced sample was blood. All receptors come from a human donor in good health.

This clonotype showed up just a few times. The V call is TRBV27, the J call TRBJ2-7; D ambiguous. The V gene's germline CDR1 is MNHEY and CDR2 SMNVEV (reference sequence). The CDR3 is made up of 14 amino acids. The V end was cut by 3 bases, the J end by 4 bases, with 13 bases between. CDR3 sequence reads: CASSLAPQAYEQYF. CDR3 bases: TGTGCCAGCAGTTTGGCCCCCCAGGCGTACGAGCAGTACTTC.

The genes are TRBV12-3 or TRBV12-4 and TRBJ2-2, with D maybe TRBD1 (6 bases). The CDR3 is 16 amino acids. Deletions cut 6 bases from V and 2 bases from J, with 16 bases between. The chain's CDR3 is CASRRMTGLNTGELFF. CDR3 nucleotides: TGTGCCAGCAGGAGGATGACAGGACTCAACACCGGGGAGCTGTTTTTT.

This chain joins TRBV13 and TRBJ2-5, with D possibly being TRBD1 (6 bases). Trimming pared 4 bases from V and 4 bases from J, leaving 16 bases between. The CDR3 runs to 15 residues. From germline, CDR1 is PRHDT and CDR2 FYEKMQ (reference sequence). CDR3 nucleotides: TGTGCCAGCAGCTCGGACCAGGGGAAGATAGAGACCCAGTACTTC. This translates into CASSSDQGKIETQYF.

This sequence joins TRBV15 and TRBJ2-1, with 10 bases fitting TRBD2. This CDR3 has 17 residues. V lost 2 bases to trimming and J lost 13 bases; unmatched junction nucleotides: 17. CDR1 and CDR2 (germline): LNHNV, YYDKDF (reference sequence). CDR3 in DNA: TGTGCCACCAGCAGACTTAGCGGGGGGCCCTTCCTGGAGACCCAGTTCTTC. Amino acid sequence: CATSRLSGGPFLETQFF.

This clonotype has only a few counts. V and J are TRBV7-2 and TRBJ1-2; D perhaps matches TRBD1 (5 bases). Germline CDR1 is SGHTA and CDR2 is FQGNSA. The CDR3 is 14 amino acids. V was cut by 5 bases and J by 3 bases, with 13 bases left in between. CDR3 sequence reads: CASSPRGRDYGYTF. The CDR3 DNA reads as TGTGCCAGCAGCCCCCGTGGCAGGGACTATGGCTACACCTTC.

This CDR3 is CASSLMVGGGMHEQYF. The CDR3 DNA reads as TGTGCCAGCAGCTTAATGGTGGGCGGGGGGATGCACGAGCAGTACTTC. The chain recombines TRBV7-2 with TRBJ2-1, with 8 bases lining up with TRBD2. The J call may be faulty, since TRBJ2-7 better matches the DNA end. The CDR3 is made up of 16 amino acids. In germline, CDR1 is SGHTA, CDR2 FQGNSA.

This clonotype has just a few counts. The chain couples TRBV7-2 to TRBJ1-2; TRBD1 matches 7 bases. This CDR3 spans 16 amino acids. The trim removed 1 base at V and 5 bases at J, leaving 10 bases unmatched. Germline V gives CDR1 SGHTA, CDR2 FQGNSA. DNA of the CDR3: TGTGCCAGCAGCTTAGGGGGCAGGGGGAGTGAGTATGGCTACACCTTC. It yields the protein CASSLGGRGSEYGYTF.

This chain joins TRBV20-1 and TRBJ2-7, with 12 bases lining up with TRBD2. The CDR3 loop spans 13 amino acids. With 3 bases clipped from V and 8 bases from J, the junction kept 5 bases outside the gene matches. Germline V lookup: CDR1 DFQATT, CDR2 SNEGSKA (reference sequence). CDR3 DNA: TGCAGTGCTAGTAGACTAGCGGGGGCCCAGCAGTACTTC. It specifies CSASRLAGAQQYF.

This clonotype was picked up a small number of times. The CDR3 coding sequence is TGTGCCAGCAGCGGACAGGGGAGGGCTCAGCCCCAGCATTTT. It codes for CASSGQGRAQPQHF. J is TRBJ1-5 and V is TRBV6-6; 9 bases line up with TRBD1. This CDR3 has 14 residues. The trim removed 6 bases at V and 6 bases at J, leaving 6 bases unmatched. Germline V lookup: CDR1 MNHNY, CDR2 SVGAGI (reference sequence).

This clonotype has more than one count but fewer than ten. The rearrangement links TRBV29-1 to TRBJ1-2; D is unclear. Germline CDR1 and CDR2: SQVTM and ANQGSEA. The V end lost 7 bases, the J end lost 2 bases, and 14 bases lay between the germline ends. This CDR3 region has 13 residues. Here the CDR3 reads CSALETRNYGYTF. The DNA of the CDR3 is TGCAGCGCCCTCGAGACAAGAAACTATGGCTACACCTTC.

The chain recombines TRBV10-3 with TRBJ2-5, with TRBD2 matching over 8 bases. The CDR3 extends over 15 amino acids. CDR1 ENHRY and CDR2 SYGVKD come from the germline V gene. J gave up 5 bases and V 6 bases, and 11 bases lay outside the gene matches. In DNA form, the CDR3 reads TGTGCCATCAGCCTCAACGCGGGGGGCCGGGAGACCCAGTACTTC. Protein product: CAISLNAGGRETQYF.

This sequence joins TRBV6-5 and TRBJ1-2; TRBD1 aligns across 8 bases. Germline V gene data show CDR1 as MNHEY and CDR2 as SVGAGI. This CDR3 is built from 13 residues. V trimming: 9 bases; J trimming: 6 bases; junction bases outside the gene matches: 9. The CDR3 loop reads CASYRGGVDGYTF. The CDR3 DNA reads as TGTGCCAGTTACAGGGGGGGAGTAGATGGCTACACCTTC.